These 31 T cell receptor beta chains came from one sample sequenced in a study of regulatory T cells in long-lasting Graves disease. According to the study, TCR beta libraries were built with iRepertoire HTBI primers and CDR3-region Arm-PCR. Each CDR3 protein is one row after TCRdb ran MiXCR on the multiplex PCR reads. This table holds fewer than 550,000 distinct CDR3 sequences, about 16% found once. Time point in this sample: newly diagnosed GD, antithyroid drugs for less than 3 months. The TCR library was made from RNA extracted from PBMCs. Separately, the same data were catalogued under a study of T cells in Graves' hyperthyroidism and ophthalmopathy.

The specimen comprised peripheral blood mononuclear cells (PBMCs), sampled at new diagnosis, from a patient treated with antithyroid drugs. The receptors shown here come from a woman aged 40-60 years with Graves disease.

This clonotype has a handful of counts. This chain connects TRBV29-1 to TRBJ2-7, with 8 bases matching TRBD2. CDR3 size: 14 residues. Germline V gene data show CDR1 as SQVTM and CDR2 as ANQGSEA. V shed 5 bases and J 0 bases; nucleotides not matched to a gene: 6. DNA for the CDR3: TGCAGCGTTAGTGTAGCGGGGAACTCCTACGAGCAGTACTTC. Translated, it gives CSVSVAGNSYEQYF.

This clonotype has more than one count but fewer than ten. The V gene is TRBV6-9, the J gene TRBJ1-2, with D uncertain. V was clipped by 4 bases and J by 1 base, with 7 bases between them. Germline CDR1 MNHGY, CDR2 SVAAGI. This CDR3 is 13 amino acids long. CDR3 sequence reads: CASSWPVNYGYTF. CDR3 nucleotide sequence: TGTGCCAGCAGTTGGCCAGTTAACTATGGCTACACCTTC.

This clonotype has only one observation. V is TRBV5-1 and J is TRBJ1-6; 10 nucleotides agree with TRBD1. The CDR3 runs to 15 residues. In germline, CDR1 is SGHRS, CDR2 YFSETQ. Losses at the gene ends were 4 bases for V and 5 bases for J; bases not matched to a gene: 3. The CDR3 region has the DNA TGCGCCAGCAGCATGGACAGGGGGAATAATTCACCCCTCCACTTT. This codes for CASSMDRGNNSPLHF.

This clonotype has at least ten counts. The V gene is TRBV20-1, the J gene TRBJ1-5; D gene ambiguous. The V and J ends lost 5 bases and 1 base respectively, with 9 bases between them. In germline, CDR1 is DFQATT, CDR2 SNEGSKA (reference sequence). The length of the CDR3 is 13 residues. The CDR3 reads CSARPGSNQPQHF. CDR3 nucleotide sequence: TGCAGTGCTCGCCCCGGGAGCAATCAGCCCCAGCATTTT.

In its sample, this clonotype was seen many times. The chain carries TRBV3-1 and TRBJ1-1, with D hard to call. CDR1 is LGHDT and CDR2 is YNNKEL in the germline V gene (reference sequence). Trimming pared 3 bases from V and 0 bases from J, leaving 11 bases between. The CDR3 covers 15 residues. The CDR3 is CASSHTAELNTEAFF. The CDR3 DNA follows: TGTGCCAGCAGCCATACGGCAGAGTTGAACACTGAAGCTTTCTTT.

This clonotype was picked up many times. The DNA for the CDR3 is TGTGCCAGCAGTAGCGGCAGGTTCGTTGGTTCACCCCTCCACTTT. Protein: CASSSGRFVGSPLHF. This chain links TRBV12-3 or TRBV12-4 with TRBJ1-6, with D hard to call. Trimming pared 5 bases from V and 9 bases from J, leaving 17 bases between. The CDR3 has 15 amino acids.

This clonotype was seen ten or more times. This chain links TRBV5-1 with TRBJ1-1; the D is unclear. In germline, CDR1 is SGHRS, CDR2 YFSETQ. Trimming removed 0 bases at V and 2 bases at J, with 8 bases between. The CDR3 contains 14 residues. The DNA for the CDR3 is TGCGCCAGCAGCTTGGTCGGCACCAACACTGAAGCTTTCTTT. It specifies CASSLVGTNTEAFF.

J is TRBJ1-4 and V is TRBV7-9; D is undetermined. From germline, CDR1 is SEHNR and CDR2 FQNEAQ (reference sequence). The CDR3 has 14 amino acids. V gave up 1 base and J gave up 5 bases, with 8 bases separating them. CDR3 sequence reads: CASSLGGVNEKLFF. In DNA, the CDR3 is TGTGCCAGCAGCTTAGGAGGCGTCAATGAAAAACTGTTTTTT.

The table lists this clonotype with a few counts. This chain uses TRBV20-1 with TRBJ2-5; no reliable D call. The CDR3 runs 13 residues. CDR1 is DFQATT, CDR2 SNEGSKA, per germline (reference sequence). The ends were cut back, 2 bases at V and 0 bases at J, with 7 bases in the middle. CDR3 in DNA: TGCAGTGCTAGAAAGAGGAACCAAGAGACCCAGTACTTC. It codes for CSARKRNQETQYF.

This clonotype appeared many times. The genes are TRBV29-1 and TRBJ2-1, with no clear D. Trimming stripped 3 bases from V and 0 bases from J, with 9 bases between. Germline lookup yields CDR1 SQVTM and CDR2 ANQGSEA. There are 14 residues in the CDR3. As DNA, the CDR3 is TGCAGCGTTGACAGTCAACGCTCCTACAATGAGCAGTTCTTC. Translated, it gives CSVDSQRSYNEQFF.

This clonotype was detected a few times. The genes are TRBV7-6 and TRBJ2-1; perhaps TRBD2 as D (6 bases). CDR3 length equals 15 residues. V was cut by 5 bases and J by 9 bases, with 20 bases left in between. Germline V gives CDR1 SGHVS, CDR2 FNYEAQ. CDR3 sequence reads: CASSPRIAGLGEQFF. CDR3 in DNA: TGTGCCAGCAGCCCCCGTATTGCGGGGTTGGGTGAGCAGTTCTTC.

This chain links TRBV18 with TRBJ1-5; 9 bases line up with TRBD1. Germline V CDR1 and CDR2: KGHSH, LQKENI. The CDR3 spans 15 residues. J gave up 5 bases and V 6 bases, and 8 bases lay outside the gene matches. CDR3 nucleotides: TGTGCCAGCTCCAAAACAGGGGGCGGCGATCAGCCCCAGCATTTT. It specifies CASSKTGGGDQPQHF.

About this clonotype: This may be a read error, as it is one base from a much larger clone. The rearrangement joins TRBV15 to TRBJ2-7, with a possible D match to TRBD1 (6 bases). The CDR3 is 14 residues long. From germline, CDR1 is LNHNV and CDR2 YYDKDF (reference sequence). V lost 1 base and J 0 bases, leaving 7 bases between the germline ends. CDR3: CATSRVGGSYEQYF. DNA of the CDR3: TGTGCCACCAGCAGAGTAGGGGGCTCCTACGAGCAGTACTTC. Combining the CDR3 with reference TRBV15 and TRBJ2-7 gives the whole variable domain DAMVIQNPRYQVTQFGKPVTLSCSQTLNHNVMYWYQQKSSQAPKLLFHYYDKDFNNEADTPDNFQSRRPNTSFCFLDIRSPGLGDTAMYLCATSRVGGSYEQYFGPGTRLTVT.

The rearrangement uses TRBV6-1 and TRBJ1-4, with 7 bases lining up with TRBD1. This CDR3 contains 16 residues. Unmatched junction bases numbered 10, after V lost 5 bases and J lost 4 bases. Germline assignment: CDR1 MNHNS and CDR2 SASEGT. CDR3 in DNA: TGTGCCAGCAGTCCTTTGGACAGGAGAATTAATGAAAAACTGTTTTTT. It specifies CASSPLDRRINEKLFF.

This clonotype was detected a few times. V and J are TRBV12-3 or TRBV12-4 and TRBJ2-4; perhaps TRBD2 as D (6 bases). This CDR3 has 13 residues. The V end was cut by 3 bases, the J end by 7 bases, with 10 bases between. The CDR3 DNA sequence: TGTGCCAGCAGTTTTGAGGGGAGGAACATTCAGTACTTC. Its translation: CASSFEGRNIQYF.

The chain links TRBV10-2 to TRBJ1-1; D is ambiguous. The CDR3 is 14 amino acids. The V and J ends lost 2 bases and 1 base respectively, with 8 bases between them. Germline lookup yields CDR1 WSHSY and CDR2 SAAADI. CDR3 sequence reads: CASSERLTNTEAFF. In DNA, the CDR3 is TGCGCCAGCAGTGAGCGACTCACGAACACTGAAGCTTTCTTT.

The V and J genes are TRBV11-2 and TRBJ1-1; 7 nucleotides match TRBD1. Germline V gives CDR1 SGHAT, CDR2 FQNNGV. This CDR3 is 14 amino acids long. V was clipped by 5 bases and J by 5 bases; unmatched bases: 8. The chain's CDR3 is CASSRETGYTEAFF. The CDR3 DNA sequence: TGTGCCAGCAGCCGAGAGACAGGGTATACTGAAGCTTTCTTT. The full variable domain, in which reference TRBV11-2 and TRBJ1-1 provide the parts outside the CDR3, is EAGVAQSPRYKIIEKRQSVAFWCNPISGHATLYWYQQILGQGPKLLIQFQNNGVVDDSQLPKDRFSAERLKGVDSTLKIQPAKLEDSAVYLCASSRETGYTEAFFGQGTRLTVV.

This chain uses TRBV29-1 with TRBJ2-3; 15 nucleotides line up with TRBD2. The germline gives CDR1 SQVTM, CDR2 ANQGSEA. CDR3 length equals 23 residues. V was clipped by 4 bases and J by 0 bases; unmatched bases: 23. CDR3 DNA: TGCAGCGTTGTATCGGGACTAGCGGGGGGCGGAGCACAGATACTTGGGAGCACAGATACGCAGTATTTT. Residues: CSVVSGLAGGGAQILGSTDTQYF.

The V gene is TRBV5-6, the J gene TRBJ2-3, with TRBD2 identical over 11 bases. J lost 2 bases, V lost 2 bases, and 4 bases had no gene match. In germline, CDR1 is SGHDT, CDR2 YYEEEE. CDR3 size: 16 residues. The CDR3 reads CASSFASGGFTDTQYF. CDR3 DNA: TGTGCCAGCAGCTTCGCTAGCGGGGGGTTCACAGATACGCAGTATTTT.

The chain carries TRBV9 and TRBJ1-1; D not resolved. Germline assignment: CDR1 SGDLS and CDR2 YYNGEE. The CDR3 spans 14 residues. The V gene lost 0 bases and the J gene lost 5 bases, with 11 bases spanning the gap. The CDR3 DNA follows: TGTGCCAGCAGCGTAGAGTTGATGAGGACTGAAGCTTTCTTT. Its protein product is CASSVELMRTEAFF.

This clonotype was counted ten times or more. The J gene is TRBJ1-1, the V gene TRBV29-1; D not resolved. Trimming took 1 base from V and 6 from J, leaving 18 bases between them. CDR1 and CDR2 (germline): SQVTM, ANQGSEA. CDR3 length equals 15 residues. This CDR3 is CSVEGDPKGVPEAFF. DNA for the CDR3: TGCAGCGTTGAAGGTGACCCCAAGGGAGTCCCTGAAGCTTTCTTT. Together with reference TRBV29-1 and TRBJ1-1, the CDR3 gives the full variable domain: SAVISQKPSRDICQRGTSLTIQCQVDSQVTMMFWYRQQPGQSLTLIATANQGSEATYESGFVIDKFPISRPNLTFSTLTVSNMSPEDSSIYLCSVEGDPKGVPEAFFGQGTRLTVV.

This chain joins TRBV7-9 and TRBJ1-1; tentative D call: TRBD1 (5 bases). CDR3 length: 16 amino acids. CDR1 is SEHNR and CDR2 is FQNEAQ in the germline V gene (reference sequence). The V end lost 1 base, the J end lost 7 bases, and 19 bases lay between the germline ends. The CDR3 protein is CASSLGLQAGIVEAFF. The DNA for the CDR3 is TGTGCCAGCAGCTTAGGTTTACAGGCTGGAATTGTTGAAGCTTTCTTT. The variable domain in full, completed from reference TRBV7-9 and TRBJ1-1, reads DTGVSQNPRHKITKRGQNVTFRCDPISEHNRLYWYRQTLGQGPEFLTYFQNEAQLEKSRLLSDRFSAERPKGSFSTLEIQRTEQGDSAMYLCASSLGLQAGIVEAFFGQGTRLTVV.

In this sample, this clonotype turned up a few times. V usage is TRBV5-1 and J usage is TRBJ1-5; maybe TRBD1 (5 bases). Germline CDR1 and CDR2: SGHRS and YFSETQ. Between the trimmed V and J ends, which lost 4 bases and 6 bases, there was a span of 14 bases. The CDR3 runs 14 residues. In DNA form, the CDR3 reads TGCGCCAGCAGCCCGGACACTTACAGTCAGCCCCAGCATTTT. Translating it yields CASSPDTYSQPQHF. The complete variable domain, with remaining parts taken from reference TRBV5-1 and TRBJ1-5, reads KAGVTQTPRYLIKTRGQQVTLSCSPISGHRSVSWYQQTPGQGLQFLFEYFSETQRNKGNFPGRFSGRQFSNSRSEMNVSTLELGDSALYLCASSPDTYSQPQHFGDGTRLSIL.

There are many counts of this clonotype. The CDR3 is CASSLYNYEQYF. The CDR3, as DNA: TGTGCCAGCAGCTTATACAACTACGAGCAGTACTTC. The V call is TRBV11-2, the J call TRBJ2-7; D remains ambiguous. This CDR3 region has 12 residues. Germline assignment: CDR1 SGHAT and CDR2 FQNNGV. V was pared by 2 bases and J by 3 bases, with 5 bases between.

The rearrangement uses TRBV3-1 and TRBJ2-7; weak D call: TRBD1 (6 bases). Germline CDR1 LGHDT, CDR2 YNNKEL (reference sequence). The ends were cut back, 4 bases at V and 3 bases at J, with 19 bases in the middle. The CDR3 extends over 16 amino acids. CDR3 loop: CASSPVLQGSVYEQYF. The DNA for the CDR3 is TGTGCCAGCAGCCCGGTGTTGCAGGGGAGTGTCTACGAGCAGTACTTC.

This clonotype occurred a few times. V is TRBV4-1 and J is TRBJ1-5; D is uncertain. Germline CDR1 and CDR2: MGHRA and YSYEKL. Between the trimmed V and J ends, which lost 1 base and 9 bases, there was a span of 10 bases. This CDR3 region has 13 residues. The CDR3 DNA follows: TGCGCCAGCAGCCAAGTAAGGGAGGGGCCCCAGCATTTT. Translation gives CASSQVREGPQHF.

Concerning this clonotype itself: This may be a read error, as it is one base from a much larger clone. V is TRBV5-1 and J is TRBJ2-1; either TRBD1 or TRBD2 may supply D (5 bases each). V was pared by 3 bases and J by 9 bases, with 10 bases between. The CDR3 contains 12 residues. Looked up from germline, CDR1 is SGHRS and CDR2 is YFSETQ. CDR3 nucleotides: TGCGCCAGCAGCTGGGACCCACCTGAGCAGTTCTTC. Translating gives CASSWDPPEQFF.

The chain joins TRBV19 to TRBJ1-2; 7 bases are a match to TRBD1. Losses at the gene ends were 5 bases for V and 6 bases for J; bases not matched to a gene: 12. Germline assignment: CDR1 LNHDA and CDR2 SQIVND (reference sequence). The CDR3 totals 15 residues. The CDR3 nucleotides read TGTGCCAGTAGTCCAGACCGGGACAGCCACCATGGCTACACCTTC. It yields the protein CASSPDRDSHHGYTF.

This clonotype came up a few times. The V gene is TRBV10-3, the J gene TRBJ1-3, with D possibly being TRBD1 (6 bases). V gave up 8 bases and J gave up 9 bases, with 14 bases separating them. The CDR3 runs 12 residues. Germline V CDR1 and CDR2: ENHRY, SYGVKD. The CDR3 loop is CAIQGSSSTIYF. The CDR3 DNA reads TGTGCCATCCAGGGGTCCTCATCCACCATATATTTT.

This clonotype was detected only a few times. The CDR3 spells CSARQTLFDEQFF. In nucleotides, the CDR3 is TGCAGTGCTAGACAGACCCTGTTTGACGAGCAGTTCTTC. This chain joins TRBV20-1 and TRBJ2-1; D is uncertain. This CDR3 contains 13 residues. V lost 2 bases and J 10 bases, leaving 15 bases between the germline ends. Germline lookup yields CDR1 DFQATT and CDR2 SNEGSKA (reference sequence).

In its sample, this clonotype was seen many times. The rearrangement joins TRBV5-5 to TRBJ1-5; a weak D match, TRBD1 (6 bases). The CDR3 runs to 15 residues. Germline CDR1 is SGHKS and CDR2 is YYEKEE (reference sequence). The V end lost 4 bases, the J end lost 0 bases, and 11 bases lay between the germline ends. CDR3: CASSIQGSSNQPQHF. CDR3 in DNA: TGTGCCAGCAGCATACAGGGTTCTAGCAATCAGCCCCAGCATTTT.